The rows below give T cell receptor beta chains drawn from one sample of a study of control samples from healthy donors and cancer patients. Assay: immunoSEQ multiplex PCR; the TCRdb copy retains only in-frame clones and omits some. The sample consists of about 120,000 clones, 92% of them appearing once. Sequenced input: blood. The receptors originated from a woman between 50 and 59 years old in good health. The CDR3 runs from the conserved cysteine through the conserved F or W. D genes are given only for firm matches. The size field is filled for only some rows; it gives once, few, many or a size class.

CDR3 length,D gene,V gene,clone size,J gene,CDR3 protein,CDR3 DNA
12,-,TRBV28,-,TRBJ1-6,CASSSNNSPLHF,TGTGCCAGCAGTTCGAATAATTCACCCCTCCACTTT
15,-,TRBV14,-,TRBJ2-7,CASSQRAETVGEQYF,TGTGCCAGCAGCCAGAGGGCTGAAACCGTGGGCGAGCAGTACTTC
12,TRBD2,TRBV2,-,TRBJ2-3,CATGTSGDTQYF,TGTGCCACAGGGACTAGCGGAGATACGCAGTATTTT
14,-,TRBV3-1/TRBV3-2,-,TRBJ1-2,CASSDRSSNYGYTF,TGTGCCAGCAGCGACAGGAGCAGTAACTATGGCTACACCTTC
17,-,TRBV15,few,TRBJ1-4,CATSRDSNRVFNEKLFF,TGTGCCACCAGCAGAGATTCTAACAGGGTGTTTAATGAAAAACTGTTTTTT
18,-,TRBV28,-,TRBJ2-4,CASSFHGYRAGTKNIQYF,TGTGCCAGCAGTTTCCACGGCTACAGGGCGGGAACCAAAAACATTCAGTACTTC
11,TRBD2,TRBV3-1/TRBV3-2,-,TRBJ2-7,CASGESGGKYF,TGTGCCAGCGGCGAAAGCGGGGGGAAGTACTTC
15,-,TRBV7-9,-,TRBJ1-1,CASSPSGAMNTEAFF,TGTGCCAGCAGCCCGTCAGGTGCGATGAACACTGAAGCTTTCTTT
19,TRBD2,TRBV5-1,-,TRBJ2-2,CAPSKPTSGGASNTGELFF,TGCGCCCCCAGCAAACCGACTAGCGGGGGGGCCTCTAACACCGGGGAGCTGTTTTTT
16,-,TRBV2,-,TRBJ1-2,CASSGSSGTALDGYTF,TGTGCCAGCAGTGGAAGCAGCGGGACCGCTCTGGATGGCTACACCTTC
15,TRBD1,TRBV15,few,TRBJ1-6,CATSRDSSYNSPLHF,TGTGCCACCAGCCGGGACAGCTCCTATAATTCACCCCTCCACTTT